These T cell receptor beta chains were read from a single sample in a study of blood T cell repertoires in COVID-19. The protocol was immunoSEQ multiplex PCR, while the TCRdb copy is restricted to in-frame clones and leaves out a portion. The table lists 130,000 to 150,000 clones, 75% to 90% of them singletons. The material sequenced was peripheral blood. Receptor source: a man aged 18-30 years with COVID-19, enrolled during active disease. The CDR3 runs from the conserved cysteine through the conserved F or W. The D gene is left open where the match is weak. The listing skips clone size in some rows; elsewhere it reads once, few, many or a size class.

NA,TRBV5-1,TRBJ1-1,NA,TGCGCCAGCAGCTTGGTAGGGACAACTGAAGCTTTCTTT,CASSLVGTTEAFF
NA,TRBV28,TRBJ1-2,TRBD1,TGTGCCAGCAACACAGGGGGCTATGGCTATGGCTACACCTTC,CASNTGGYGYGYTF
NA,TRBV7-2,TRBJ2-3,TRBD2,TGTGCCAGCAGCATGCTAGCGGGAGGCACAGATACGCAGTATTTT,CASSMLAGGTDTQYF
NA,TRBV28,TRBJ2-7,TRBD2,TGTGCCAGCAGTTCCACTAGCGGAGGAACCTACGAGCAGTACTTC,CASSSTSGGTYEQYF
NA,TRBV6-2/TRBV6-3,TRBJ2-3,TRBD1,TGTGCCAGCAGTTACGGGACAGGGGGCGCAGATACGCAGTATTTT,CASSYGTGGADTQYF
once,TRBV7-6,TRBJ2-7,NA,TGTGCCAGCAGCTTAGTCGGCGGGATTAACTACGAGCAGTACTTC,CASSLVGGINYEQYF
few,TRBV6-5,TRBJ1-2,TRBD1,TGTGCCAGCAGCAAGGGACAGGGATCTTATGGCTACACCTTC,CASSKGQGSYGYTF
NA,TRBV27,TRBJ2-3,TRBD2,TGTGCCAGCGGTACTAGCGTTTTAAGCACAGATACGCAGTATTTT,CASGTSVLSTDTQYF
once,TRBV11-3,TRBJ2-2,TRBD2,TGTGCCAGCAGCTTAGGTGTTAGCGGGAGCGACACCGGGGAGCTGTTTTTT,CASSLGVSGSDTGELFF
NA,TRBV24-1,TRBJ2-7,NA,TGTGCCACCTCCGAGGGGGTATCGGAACAGTACTTC,CATSEGVSEQYF
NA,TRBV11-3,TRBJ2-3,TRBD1,TGTGCCAGCAGCTCGGGGGACAGGGAGAGCACAGATACGCAGTATTTT,CASSSGDRESTDTQYF
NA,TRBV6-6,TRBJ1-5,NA,TGTGCCAGCAGTCCTCGGGGGGGTGGTGGCAATCAGCCCCAGCATTTT,CASSPRGGGGNQPQHF
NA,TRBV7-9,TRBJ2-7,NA,TGTGCCAGCAGCTCGACCTGGAGGGAGGAAACCTACGAGCAGTACTTC,CASSSTWREETYEQYF
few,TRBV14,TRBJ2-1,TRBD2,TGTGCCAGCAGTTTAGCGGGAGGTGAGCAGTTCTTC,CASSLAGGEQFF
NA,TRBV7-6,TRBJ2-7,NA,TGTGCCAGCAGCTTACGTACGGGAACCTACGAGCAGTACTTC,CASSLRTGTYEQYF
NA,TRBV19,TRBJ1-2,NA,TGTGCCAGTAGTACCGCCGGGACTATTTTTAGCTACACCTTC,CASSTAGTIFSYTF
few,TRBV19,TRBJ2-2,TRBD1,TGTGCCAGTAGTCCTTCGACAGGGGAGAGCGGGGAGCTGTTTTTT,CASSPSTGESGELFF
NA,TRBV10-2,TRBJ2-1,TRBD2,TGCGCCAGCACGGAACTAGCGGGAGGTGAGAATGAGCAGTTCTTC,CASTELAGGENEQFF
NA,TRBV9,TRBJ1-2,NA,TGTGCCAGCACACGGTTAAGCACTGCAAACTATGGCTACACCTTC,CASTRLSTANYGYTF
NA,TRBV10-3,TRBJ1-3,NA,TGTGCCCTCAAGAGGGATGCTGGAAACACCATATATTTT,CALKRDAGNTIYF
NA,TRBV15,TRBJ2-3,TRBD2,TGTGCCATAGGACTAGCGGGAGTCGCGCAGTATTTT,CAIGLAGVAQYF
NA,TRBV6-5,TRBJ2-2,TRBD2,TGTGCCAGCAGTTACAACGGGAGGGCCGCGGGGGAGCTGTTTTTT,CASSYNGRAAGELFF
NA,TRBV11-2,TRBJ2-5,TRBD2,TGTGCCAGCAGCTTAGATTCCAGCGGGAGGAAGGAGACCCAGTACTTC,CASSLDSSGRKETQYF
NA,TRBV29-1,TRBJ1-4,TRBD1,TGCAGCGTTGCGACCACAGGGGGATCAAATGAAAAACTGTTTTTT,CSVATTGGSNEKLFF
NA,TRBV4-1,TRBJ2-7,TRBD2,TGCGCCAGCAGCCAGGGCCTCCTAGCGGCCTACTCCTACGAGCAGTACTTC,CASSQGLLAAYSYEQYF
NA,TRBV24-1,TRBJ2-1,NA,TGTGCCACAAGCAGCGGGTGGAGCAATGAGCAGTTCTTC,CATSSGWSNEQFF